Below are 16 T cell receptor beta chains sequenced from a single sample in a study of OX40 agonist ivuxolimab in advanced cancers. Assay used: immunoSEQ multiplex PCR; TCRdb lists only in-frame clones, some missing. This table holds more than 55,000 clones, approximately 88% found once. Sequenced material: CD4+ or CD8+ T cells sorted from blood, taken in a trial of the OX40 agonist ivuxolimab. Every receptor here comes from an adult with an advanced solid tumor such as melanoma, head and neck, liver or kidney cancer.

The rearrangement uses TRBV2 and TRBJ2-1; D ambiguous. The CDR3 runs 15 residues. V lost 2 bases and J lost 0, with 8 bases in between. Germline lookup yields CDR1 SNHLY and CDR2 FYNNEI. The CDR3 loop is CASSERSSSYNEQFF. The DNA for the CDR3 is TGTGCCAGCAGTGAACGGTCCAGCTCCTACAATGAGCAGTTCTTC.

The genes are TRBV5-6 and TRBJ2-1, with D possibly TRBD2 on 7 matching bases. This CDR3 spans 15 amino acids. Germline V gives CDR1 SGHDT, CDR2 YYEEEE. V dropped 4 bases and J dropped 7 bases, with 18 bases sitting between them. DNA of the CDR3: TGTGCCAGCAGCACCCTAGCGGCCCAGGGGAATGAGCAGTTCTTC. Translating gives CASSTLAAQGNEQFF.

The V gene is TRBV4-1, the J gene TRBJ2-2; D is possibly TRBD1 (6 bases). Germline CDR1 reads MGHRA; CDR2 reads YSYEKL. Trimming removed 0 bases at V and 6 bases at J, with 8 bases between. This CDR3 region has 14 residues. The CDR3 spells CASSQEGGPGELFF. The CDR3, as DNA: TGCGCCAGCAGCCAAGAAGGGGGACCCGGGGAGCTGTTTTTT.

The chain is built from TRBV7-2 and TRBJ1-5; a weak D match, TRBD1 (6 bases). The germline V gene has CDR1 SGHTA and CDR2 FQGNSA. Trimming took off 4 bases at V and 10 bases at J, with 20 bases between the two ends. This CDR3 region has 15 residues. The CDR3 bases are TGTGCCAGCAGCTCATCAGGGGCCTCGGGGGAACCCCAGCATTTT. This encodes CASSSSGASGEPQHF. The variable domain in full, completed from reference TRBV7-2 and TRBJ1-5, reads GAGVSQSPSNKVTEKGKDVELRCDPISGHTALYWYRQSLGQGLEFLIYFQGNSAPDKSGLPSDRFSAERTGGSVSTLTIQRTQQEDSAVYLCASSSSGASGEPQHFGDGTRLSIL.

V gene TRBV2 combines with J gene TRBJ1-1; D unclear. The CDR3 loop spans 14 amino acids. CDR1 is SNHLY, CDR2 FYNNEI, per germline. V lost 4 bases and J lost 1, with 10 bases in between. Written as DNA, the CDR3 is TGTGCCAGCAGTGGTGCCCTGGCGAACACTGAAGCTTTCTTT. Its protein is CASSGALANTEAFF.

J is TRBJ1-1 and V is TRBV30; 7 positions agree with TRBD1. The CDR3 is 14 residues long. Germline trimming cut 1 base from V and 3 bases from J; bases unmatched to any gene: 5. The germline V gene encodes CDR1 GTSNPN and CDR2 SVGIG (reference sequence). The CDR3 DNA is TGTGCCTGGAGTGCTGGACAGGACTACACTGAAGCTTTCTTT. Its protein is CAWSAGQDYTEAFF.

V and J are TRBV5-1 and TRBJ2-3; 9 bases agree with TRBD2. V lost 6 bases, J lost 2 bases, and 10 bases stayed unmatched. The CDR3 runs 16 residues. Germline lookup yields CDR1 SGHRS and CDR2 YFSETQ. Here the CDR3 reads CASTLAGGRVTDTQYF. Written as DNA, the CDR3 is TGCGCCAGCACATTGGCGGGCGGGAGGGTCACAGATACGCAGTATTTT.

The J gene is TRBJ1-1, the V gene TRBV5-4; TRBD1 agrees at 7 bases. The CDR3 totals 12 residues. Germline V gene lookup returns CDR1 SGHNT and CDR2 YYREEE (reference sequence). After removal of 4 bases from V and 10 bases from J, the junction contained 7 bases not matched to a gene. The CDR3 protein is CASSKGTVGAFF. In DNA, the CDR3 is TGTGCCAGCAGCAAGGGGACAGTGGGAGCTTTCTTT.

The chain employs TRBV30 and TRBJ2-7; 8 nucleotides line up with TRBD1. V lost 5 bases, J lost 7 bases, and 13 bases stayed unmatched. Per the germline V gene, CDR1 is GTSNPN and CDR2 is SVGIG (reference sequence). The CDR3 spans 14 residues. CDR3 DNA sequence: TGTGCCTGGGCGAGGTGGACAGGGAATCCTGAGCAGTACTTC. Translating gives CAWARWTGNPEQYF.

The chain combines TRBV11-1 with TRBJ1-2, with D uncertain. The CDR3 contains 11 residues. V dropped 1 base and J dropped 5 bases, with 2 bases sitting between them. Germline loops: CDR1 SGHAT, CDR2 FQDESV (reference sequence). CDR3 DNA sequence: TGTGCCAGCAGCTTAGTTTATGGCTACACCTTC. Protein product: CASSLVYGYTF.

CDR3 amino acids: CASSLDAVLAGNTIYF. The CDR3, as DNA: TGTGCCAGCAGCTTGGATGCCGTCCTTGCGGGAAACACCATATATTTT. This chain connects TRBV5-5 to TRBJ1-3, with D unresolved. Germline assignment: CDR1 SGHKS and CDR2 YYEKEE (reference sequence). V was pared by 0 bases and J by 4 bases, with 14 bases between. This CDR3 region has 16 residues.

This clone was seen more than once but under ten times. V gene TRBV2 combines with J gene TRBJ1-4; weak D call: TRBD1 (6 bases). V lost 4 bases and J 8 bases, leaving 17 bases between the germline ends. The CDR3 is 15 residues long. Per the germline V gene, CDR1 is SNHLY and CDR2 is FYNNEI. The CDR3 DNA reads as TGTGCCAGCAGTGCTCAGGGGCCAAGAGGGGAAAAACTGTTTTTT. As protein: CASSAQGPRGEKLFF. The full variable domain, its missing parts supplied by reference TRBV2 and TRBJ1-4, is EPEVTQTPSHQVTQMGQEVILRCVPISNHLYFYWYRQILGQKVEFLVSFYNNEISEKSEIFDDQFSVERPDGSNFTLKIRSTKLEDSAMYFCASSAQGPRGEKLFFGSGTQLSVL.

This chain connects TRBV6-6 to TRBJ2-6, with D unclear. The CDR3 runs to 15 residues. V dropped 8 bases and J dropped 2 bases, with 13 bases sitting between them. Looked up from germline, CDR1 is MNHNY and CDR2 is SVGAGI (reference sequence). CDR3 sequence (DNA): TGTGCCAGCGGAAACCGGCCCCCTGGGGCCAACGTCCTGACTTTC. Its translation: CASGNRPPGANVLTF.

V and J are TRBV27 and TRBJ2-7, with TRBD2 as a possible D gene (5 bases). V shed 5 bases and J shed 6 bases, with 14 bases lying between them. Germline CDR1 MNHEY, CDR2 SMNVEV (reference sequence). The CDR3 totals 13 residues. The CDR3 coding sequence is TGTGCCAGCAGTCCCCCAGGCGGGTTCGAGCAGTACTTC. Translation gives CASSPPGGFEQYF.

V gene TRBV19 combines with J gene TRBJ2-3; the D is unclear. The germline CDR1 and CDR2 sequences are LNHDA and SQIVND (reference sequence). The CDR3 covers 14 residues. Trimming took off 5 bases at V and 5 bases at J, with 14 bases between the two ends. The CDR3 region has the DNA TGTGCCAGTAGTGAAGTGGGGTTTGGAGATACGCAGTATTTT. It codes for CASSEVGFGDTQYF.

This chain uses TRBV19 with TRBJ2-1; 7 bases agree with TRBD2. J gave up 4 bases and V 1 base, and 7 bases lay outside the gene matches. This CDR3 region has 16 residues. Germline V gene sequence: CDR1 LNHDA, CDR2 SQIVND (reference sequence). The chain's CDR3 is CASSIVGTKGYNEQFF. CDR3 nucleotides: TGTGCCAGTAGTATAGTTGGGACTAAGGGTTACAATGAGCAGTTCTTC. Full variable domain (remainder filled in from reference TRBV19 and TRBJ2-1): DGGITQSPKYLFRKEGQNVTLSCEQNLNHDAMYWYRQDPGQGLRLIYYSQIVNDFQKGDIAEGYSVSREKKESFPLTVTSAQKNPTAFYLCASSIVGTKGYNEQFFGPGTRLTVL.